Listed here are 29 T cell receptor beta chains from one sample, sequenced in a study of blood T cell repertoires in COVID-19 (dated by TCRdb to the early 2020s). The library was generated by the immunoSEQ multiplex PCR assay. In its TCRdb copy, this immuneACCESS table keeps in-frame sequences only and misses some clones. Where compared with another copy, unresolved V genes explain less than half of these, and the others have no known cause. The sample table contains 160,000 or so clones; only one count was recorded for over 75% of them. The ten largest clonotypes hold roughly 15% of the sample. What was sequenced was peripheral blood. The receptors stem from a middle-aged woman with acute or convalescent COVID-19.

The chain carries TRBV4-1 and TRBJ2-1; 10 nucleotides align to TRBD2. The CDR3 covers 16 residues. Germline-derived CDR1 and CDR2 are MGHRA and YSYEKL. After removal of 2 bases from V and 7 bases from J, the junction contained 8 bases not matched to a gene. The CDR3 sequence is CASSQSGGAGWNEQFF. DNA of the CDR3: TGCGCCAGCAGCCAAAGCGGGGGGGCGGGTTGGAATGAGCAGTTCTTC.

This chain joins TRBV7-2 and TRBJ2-1; 9 bases are a match to TRBD1. V lost 2 bases to trimming and J lost 4 bases; unmatched junction nucleotides: 6. The germline V gene encodes CDR1 SGHTA and CDR2 FQGNSA. The CDR3 length is 16 residues. The CDR3 loop is CASSLRGTGPYNEQFF. Written as DNA, the CDR3 is TGTGCCAGCAGCTTACGAGGGACAGGGCCTTACAATGAGCAGTTCTTC.

The chain joins TRBV5-4 to TRBJ1-6, with D possibly matching TRBD1 (5 bases). Germline-derived CDR1 and CDR2 are SGHNT and YYREEE (reference sequence). The CDR3 sequence is 15 residues long. Trimming took 1 base from V and 9 from J, leaving 14 bases between them. CDR3 region: CASSLSFQGTSPLHF. CDR3 nucleotides: TGTGCCAGCAGCTTGAGTTTCCAGGGAACTTCACCCCTCCACTTT.

The sample holds one count of this clone. V is TRBV5-4 and J is TRBJ2-7; D not certain. CDR3 size: 13 residues. V was shortened by 4 bases and J by 0 bases, with 8 bases between the two germline ends. CDR1 and CDR2 from the germline V gene are SGHNT and YYREEE (reference sequence). CDR3 amino acids: CASSQVNSYEQYF. The CDR3 DNA is TGTGCCAGCAGCCAGGTTAACTCCTACGAGCAGTACTTC. The full variable domain, its missing parts supplied by reference TRBV5-4 and TRBJ2-7, is ETGVTQSPTHLIKTRGQQVTLRCSSQSGHNTVSWYQQALGQGPQFIFQYYREEENGRGNFPPRFSGLQFPNYSSELNVNALELDDSALYLCASSQVNSYEQYFGPGTRLTVT.

The J gene is TRBJ1-1, the V gene TRBV11-1, with D hard to call. Germline V gene sequence: CDR1 SGHAT, CDR2 FQDESV (reference sequence). With 6 bases removed from V and 0 bases from J, the gap between germline ends came to 14 bases. The CDR3 extends over 15 amino acids. CDR3 in amino acids: CASSISAALNTEAFF. The DNA of the CDR3 is TGTGCCAGCAGTATCTCGGCAGCGCTGAACACTGAAGCTTTCTTT.

The V call is TRBV5-4, the J call TRBJ1-2; D gene unclear. Between the trimmed V and J ends, which lost 4 bases and 2 bases, there was a span of 6 bases. The germline CDR1 and CDR2 sequences are SGHNT and YYREEE (reference sequence). This CDR3 spans 12 amino acids. Here the CDR3 DNA reads TGTGCCAGCAGCCCGGGGAACTATGGCTACACCTTC. It codes for CASSPGNYGYTF.

This clone was picked up one time. V is TRBV5-5 and J is TRBJ1-3; TRBD1 aligns across 7 bases. Germline CDR1 and CDR2: SGHKS and YYEKEE (reference sequence). Germline trimming cut 0 bases from V and 0 bases from J; bases unmatched to any gene: 12. This CDR3 has 19 residues. The CDR3 region has the DNA TGTGCCAGCAGCTTGGTTGCAGGGGGAATTACCCTCTCTGGAAACACCATATATTTT. This encodes CASSLVAGGITLSGNTIYF.

The chain combines TRBV7-6 with TRBJ2-5, with TRBD2 matching over 10 bases. Germline V gene data show CDR1 as SGHVS and CDR2 as FNYEAQ. The V gene end was trimmed by 1 base and the J gene end by 4 bases; junction bases not matched to a gene: 6. The length of the CDR3 is 16 residues. CDR3 sequence reads: CASSLVASGSGETQYF. CDR3 sequence (DNA): TGTGCCAGCAGCTTAGTGGCTAGCGGGAGTGGAGAGACCCAGTACTTC.

Comment on this clone: Germline and junction disagree at one end, which may indicate a read error. V and J are TRBV7-2 and TRBJ2-1; D is uncertain. Per the germline V gene, CDR1 is SGHTA and CDR2 is FQGNSA. The CDR3 consists of 11 residues. CDR3: CANDFYHEQFF. The CDR3 DNA is TGTGCCAACGATTTCTACCATGAGCAGTTCTTC.

The chain employs TRBV2 and TRBJ2-7; D may be TRBD1 (6 bases). The ends were cut back, 6 bases at V and 6 bases at J, with 12 bases in the middle. Germline V gene lookup returns CDR1 SNHLY and CDR2 FYNNEI. This CDR3 is 12 amino acids long. Here the CDR3 DNA reads TGTGCCAGCAGGCTGACAGGTGGCGAGCAGTACTTC. This gives the protein CASRLTGGEQYF. The full variable domain, completed using reference TRBV2 and TRBJ2-7, is EPEVTQTPSHQVTQMGQEVILRCVPISNHLYFYWYRQILGQKVEFLVSFYNNEISEKSEIFDDQFSVERPDGSNFTLKIRSTKLEDSAMYFCASRLTGGEQYFGPGTRLTVT.

The genes are TRBV5-8 and TRBJ1-2; 7 nucleotides line up with TRBD1. There are 13 residues in the CDR3. Trimming cost V 5 bases and J 4 bases; bases outside gene matches: 5. CDR1 and CDR2 (germline): SGHTS, YDEGEE. The CDR3 sequence is CASSRDSSYGYTF. The CDR3 nucleotides read TGTGCCAGCAGTCGGGACAGTTCCTATGGCTACACCTTC.

The gene calls are TRBV6-5 and TRBJ2-7; 10 bases fit TRBD1. The CDR3 loop spans 15 amino acids. Germline CDR1 and CDR2: MNHEY and SVGAGI. V was clipped by 6 bases and J by 6 bases; unmatched bases: 11. CDR3 loop: CASSPGTGELGEQYF. The CDR3, as DNA: TGTGCCAGCAGCCCCGGGACAGGGGAATTGGGCGAGCAGTACTTC.

The chain uses TRBV24-1 and TRBJ2-1; perhaps TRBD1 as D (7 bases). Germline V gene sequence: CDR1 KGHDR, CDR2 SFDVKD. The CDR3 covers 18 residues. Deletions cut 5 bases from V and 4 bases from J, with 23 bases between. The CDR3 DNA sequence: TGTGCCACCAGTGCCCAGGGGGGATCCCTTCACCAATACAATGAGCAGTTCTTC. Amino acid sequence: CATSAQGGSLHQYNEQFF.

V is TRBV7-8 and J is TRBJ1-5; 7 nucleotides line up with TRBD1. V shed 4 bases, J shed 0 bases, and the junction held 6 bases outside the gene matches. CDR1 is SGHVS, CDR2 FQNEAQ, per germline. CDR3 length: 16 residues. The CDR3 DNA reads TGTGCCAGCAGCTCCCCACAGGGGTATAGCAATCAGCCCCAGCATTTT. Protein sequence: CASSSPQGYSNQPQHF.

The V and J genes are TRBV19 and TRBJ2-2; possible D gene TRBD1, 6 bases. The V end was cut by 6 bases, the J end by 3 bases, with 11 bases between. Per germline, CDR1 LNHDA and CDR2 SQIVND (reference sequence). This CDR3 comprises 14 residues. The CDR3 sequence: CASSRDTYTGELFF. DNA of the CDR3: TGTGCCAGTAGCCGGGACACCTACACCGGGGAGCTGTTTTTT.

The chain recombines TRBV29-1 with TRBJ1-2; possibly TRBD1 for D (5 bases). With 3 bases removed from V and 7 bases from J, the gap between germline ends came to 18 bases. The CDR3 totals 14 residues. The V gene's germline CDR1 is SQVTM and CDR2 ANQGSEA. CDR3: CSVDREDRWRGYTF. The CDR3 DNA follows: TGCAGCGTTGACAGGGAAGACCGGTGGCGTGGCTACACCTTC.

V and J are TRBV9 and TRBJ1-1; TRBD1 matches at 9 bases. V gave up 4 bases and J gave up 4 bases; unmatched junction bases: 17. Per germline, CDR1 SGDLS and CDR2 YYNGEE. The CDR3 is 18 residues long. The CDR3 DNA is TGTGCCAGCAGCCCTTCGGCCGGGACAGGGTTTTTGGGCACTGAAGCTTTCTTT. It is translated as CASSPSAGTGFLGTEAFF.

The chain is built from TRBV6-5 and TRBJ2-7; 10 bases match TRBD1. With 10 bases clipped from V and 4 bases from J, the junction kept 4 bases outside the gene matches. The CDR3 consists of 12 residues. Germline V gene data show CDR1 as MNHEY and CDR2 as SVGAGI. This CDR3 reads CATGQGLYEQYF. The CDR3 region has the DNA TGTGCCACGGGACAGGGGTTATACGAGCAGTACTTC.

Only one count was recorded for this clone. The chain links TRBV19 to TRBJ1-4, with 9 bases aligning to TRBD1. Germline V gene data show CDR1 as LNHDA and CDR2 as SQIVND (reference sequence). CDR3 length equals 15 residues. The V and J ends lost 4 bases and 4 bases, in that order; junction bases with no gene match: 4. In DNA, the CDR3 is TGTGCCAGTAGTAGACCGGGACAGGGTAATGAAAAACTGTTTTTT. Residues: CASSRPGQGNEKLFF.

A note on this clone: A junction end diverges from the germline sequence, so it may reflect a read error. This sequence joins TRBV27 and TRBJ2-7, with 8 positions matching TRBD2. The CDR3 spans 16 residues. Germline-derived CDR1 and CDR2 are MNHEY and SMNVEV (reference sequence). CDR3 nucleotides: TGTGCCAGCAGTCCGAACCGAGCGGGAGCCTCCCACGAGCAGTACTTC. Amino acids: CASSPNRAGASHEQYF.

The rearrangement uses TRBV18 and TRBJ1-1, with TRBD1 matching over 7 bases. Germline-derived CDR1 and CDR2 are KGHSH and LQKENI. The CDR3 loop spans 14 amino acids. V was pared by 4 bases and J by 4 bases, with 6 bases of the junction left unmatched. CDR3 nucleotides: TGTGCCAGCTCACTGACAGGGTCGAGCACTGAAGCTTTCTTT. Amino acids: CASSLTGSSTEAFF.

This chain joins TRBV6-1 and TRBJ1-2; the D gene is possibly TRBD1 (6 bases). Per germline, CDR1 MNHNS and CDR2 SASEGT. CDR3 length: 14 residues. V lost 2 bases, J lost 4 bases, and 11 bases lay in between. CDR3 coding DNA: TGTGCCAGCAGTGAAACCCGGACAGTCTATGGCTACACCTTC. Amino acid sequence: CASSETRTVYGYTF.

V and J are TRBV5-1 and TRBJ2-7, with TRBD1 matching 10 bases. With V trimmed by 4 bases and J by 7 bases, 11 bases remained unmatched. CDR3 length: 15 amino acids. Germline assignment: CDR1 SGHRS and CDR2 YFSETQ. The CDR3 reads CASSEPRQGAKEQYF. In DNA form, the CDR3 reads TGCGCCAGCAGCGAACCGAGACAGGGGGCCAAGGAGCAGTACTTC.

In nucleotides, the CDR3 is TGCGCCAGCAGCGGGGGACAGCCCCTCTATGGCTACACCTTC. This sequence encodes CASSGGQPLYGYTF. The V and J genes are TRBV5-1 and TRBJ1-2; 7 positions agree with TRBD1. This CDR3 has 14 residues. V dropped 4 bases and J dropped 4; count of bases not matched to a gene: 7. CDR1 and CDR2 (germline): SGHRS, YFSETQ.

The chain has TRBV6-1 and TRBJ1-3, with a possible D match to TRBD1 (6 bases). V lost 0 bases and J 0 bases, leaving 9 bases between the germline ends. The CDR3 extends over 16 amino acids. CDR1 is MNHNS, CDR2 SASEGT, per germline. The CDR3 nucleotides read TGTGCCAGCAGTGAAGCGCGGACAGTCTCTGGAAACACCATATATTTT. Protein sequence: CASSEARTVSGNTIYF.

The rearrangement links TRBV6-2 or TRBV6-3 to TRBJ1-5, with a tentative D call TRBD1 (5 bases). The V end lost 2 bases, the J end lost 4 bases, and 27 bases lay between the germline ends. The CDR3 contains 20 residues. Germline CDR1 is MNHEY and CDR2 is SVGEGT. The CDR3 region has the DNA TGTGCCAGCAGTTACCCCTTTCCCGACAGAACAACCGACAAAAATCAGCCCCAGCATTTT. The encoded protein is CASSYPFPDRTTDKNQPQHF.

This rearrangement joins TRBV18 to TRBJ2-7; TRBD1 is a possible D gene (5 bases). The germline V and J ends were trimmed by 2 bases and 3 bases, with 5 bases remaining between them. This CDR3 region has 12 residues. Germline CDR1 KGHSH, CDR2 LQKENI. Here the CDR3 reads CASSPDSYEQYF. The CDR3 nucleotides read TGTGCCAGCTCACCAGACAGCTACGAGCAGTACTTC.

The chain is built from TRBV19 and TRBJ2-2, with 9 positions matching TRBD2. Per the germline V gene, CDR1 is LNHDA and CDR2 is SQIVND (reference sequence). The CDR3 covers 15 residues. J was trimmed by 7 bases and V by 3 bases; bases with no gene match: 6. The DNA of the CDR3 is TGTGCCAGTAGTATCCAGCGGGGGGTAAGCGGGGAGCTGTTTTTT. Translation gives CASSIQRGVSGELFF.

The chain has TRBV3-1 (or the pseudogene TRBV3-2) and TRBJ2-5; 9 bases agree with TRBD1. Germline V gene sequence: CDR1 LGHDT, CDR2 YNNKEL (reference sequence). The CDR3 covers 15 residues. The V and J ends lost 1 base and 5 bases, in that order; junction bases with no gene match: 5. CDR3 in DNA: TGTGCCAGCAGCCAAGCGGGGACAGGGCAGGAGACCCAGTACTTC. Translated: CASSQAGTGQETQYF.